This passage covers 4 T cell receptor beta chains from one sample sequenced in a study of cytomegalovirus exposure and HLA in healthy donors. The PCR made use of 60 Vbeta and 13 Jbeta primers. The repertoire was sequenced with immunoSEQ multiplex PCR; TCRdb's copy has only in-frame clones and lacks some. The sample table sets out approximately 61,000 clones. The sample taken for sequencing was PBMCs. The receptors shown here come from a woman between 18 and 29 years old in good health and CMV-seronegative.

CDR3 loop: CSVVWGETQYF. Written as DNA, the CDR3 is TGCAGCGTTGTTTGGGGCGAGACCCAGTACTTC. This chain connects TRBV29-1 to TRBJ2-5; TRBD1 might be the D (5 bases). The CDR3 has 11 residues. From germline, CDR1 is SQVTM and CDR2 ANQGSEA. Trimming took 4 bases from V and 5 from J, leaving 8 bases between them.

The rearrangement links TRBV7-9 to TRBJ1-1; 8 bases agree with TRBD1. CDR1 is SEHNR, CDR2 FQNEAQ, per germline (reference sequence). With V trimmed by 5 bases and J by 9 bases, 11 bases remained unmatched. This CDR3 spans 14 amino acids. The DNA for the CDR3 is TGTGCCAGCAGCCTTACAGGGGGGGTGGAGAAAGCTTTCTTT. Protein product: CASSLTGGVEKAFF.

J is TRBJ2-1 and V is TRBV4-2; 11 bases align to TRBD2. Unmatched junction bases numbered 6, after V lost 0 bases and J lost 8 bases. The germline V gene encodes CDR1 LGHNA and CDR2 YNFKEQ. This CDR3 contains 16 residues. CDR3 sequence: CASSQDVSGGADEQFF. The CDR3 DNA sequence: TGTGCCAGCAGCCAAGATGTTAGCGGGGGGGCAGATGAGCAGTTCTTC.

The rearrangement joins TRBV5-1 to TRBJ1-5, with 9 bases fitting TRBD1. Trimming at V came to 2 bases and at J to 5 bases, leaving 8 bases not matched to a gene. This CDR3 region has 16 residues. Germline V CDR1 and CDR2: SGHRS, YFSETQ. CDR3 DNA sequence: TGCGCCAGCAGCTTAGGAGGACAGGGGTTGGATCAGCCCCAGCATTTT. This encodes CASSLGGQGLDQPQHF.